This passage covers 21 T cell receptor beta chains from one sample sequenced in a study of blood T cells in healthy people across ages. Primers used in a second PCR of about 7 to 12 cycles were a sample-barcoded 5' primer and a J-beta primer mix. TCRdb ran MiXCR on the 5' RACE reads and lists one entry per CDR3 protein. The profile shows around 1.5 million distinct CDR3 sequences, 45% to 70% of them singletons. Input material: blood. The receptors were sampled from a man aged 18 to 29 in good health.

This clonotype appeared once. The chain carries TRBV4-1 and TRBJ2-7; TRBD2 matches 7 bases. The CDR3 loop spans 15 amino acids. CDR1 and CDR2 (germline): MGHRA, YSYEKL. The V and J ends lost 3 bases and 3 bases, in that order; junction bases with no gene match: 8. CDR3 in amino acids: CASSQLAEGNYEQYF. The CDR3 DNA is TGCGCCAGCAGCCAGCTAGCGGAGGGGAACTACGAGCAGTACTTC.

Written as DNA, the CDR3 is TGCAGCGTAGATGGGACAGGGACCCAAGAGACCCAGTACTTC. As protein: CSVDGTGTQETQYF. J is TRBJ2-5 and V is TRBV29-1, with 9 bases fitting TRBD1. The CDR3 consists of 14 residues. V gave up 6 bases and J gave up 1 base; unmatched junction bases: 6. The V gene's germline CDR1 is SQVTM and CDR2 ANQGSEA.

The chain employs TRBV14 and TRBJ2-2; 7 bases align to TRBD1. With 1 base clipped from V and 3 bases from J, the junction kept 8 bases outside the gene matches. The CDR3 runs 17 residues. CDR1 is SGHDN, CDR2 FVKESK, per germline. The CDR3 nucleotides read TGTGCCAGCAGCCAAGGAATGAGACAGGGTGACACCGGGGAGCTGTTTTTT. Amino acids: CASSQGMRQGDTGELFF.

The rearrangement uses TRBV4-1 and TRBJ2-7; TRBD1 is a possible D gene (5 bases). V was cut by 3 bases and J by 0 bases, with 9 bases left in between. The CDR3 has 14 amino acids. Germline values: CDR1 MGHRA, CDR2 YSYEKL. CDR3 residues: CASSHHRSSYEQYF. The DNA for the CDR3 is TGCGCCAGCAGCCATCACAGGAGCTCCTACGAGCAGTACTTC.

The chain combines TRBV5-1 with TRBJ2-3, with 8 bases matching TRBD2. The CDR3 has 15 amino acids. Germline V gene lookup returns CDR1 SGHRS and CDR2 YFSETQ. V shed 4 bases and J 5 bases; nucleotides not matched to a gene: 9. For the CDR3, the DNA is TGCGCCAGCAGCCCCGGGGGGGCCGGAGGAGATACGCAGTATTTT. Amino acids: CASSPGGAGGDTQYF.

The chain joins TRBV10-3 to TRBJ2-3; D not certain. Trimming stripped 4 bases from V and 2 bases from J, with 10 bases between. CDR1 and CDR2 from the germline V gene are ENHRY and SYGVKD. The CDR3 extends over 14 amino acids. The CDR3 region has the DNA TGTGCCATCAGTGGGGGTGGGCTCACAGATACGCAGTATTTT. As protein: CAISGGGLTDTQYF.

This clonotype was seen only once. The chain couples TRBV7-2 to TRBJ2-3, with 8 bases identical to TRBD2. CDR3 length: 15 amino acids. Trimming at V came to 3 bases and at J to 4 bases, leaving 6 bases not matched to a gene. Germline CDR1 is SGHTA and CDR2 is FQGNSA. The CDR3 coding sequence is TGTGCCAGCAGCTTTATAGCGGGACGTGCAGATACGCAGTATTTT. Protein: CASSFIAGRADTQYF.

In this sample, this clonotype turned up once. J is TRBJ1-1 and V is TRBV11-2; D remains unclear. This CDR3 is built from 15 residues. Germline loops: CDR1 SGHAT, CDR2 FQNNGV. V dropped 3 bases and J dropped 2 bases, with 13 bases sitting between them. This CDR3 is CASSFGRTGNTEAFF. Here the CDR3 DNA reads TGTGCCAGCAGCTTCGGTCGGACGGGAAACACTGAAGCTTTCTTT.

This clonotype was seen just once. V is TRBV6-5 and J is TRBJ2-5, with D maybe TRBD2 (6 bases). Between the trimmed V and J ends, which lost 6 bases and 1 base, there was a span of 18 bases. The CDR3 length is 16 residues. In germline, CDR1 is MNHEY, CDR2 SVGAGI. CDR3 amino acids: CASSQWWRDVQETQYF. The CDR3 nucleotides are TGTGCCAGCAGCCAATGGTGGCGGGACGTCCAAGAGACCCAGTACTTC.

The chain recombines TRBV29-1 with TRBJ1-1; no clear D. V was shortened by 2 bases and J by 1 base, with 14 bases between the two germline ends. There are 15 residues in the CDR3. Germline V gene sequence: CDR1 SQVTM, CDR2 ANQGSEA. This CDR3 reads CSVEHFGVGNTEAFF. The CDR3 nucleotides are TGCAGCGTTGAACACTTCGGGGTAGGGAACACTGAAGCTTTCTTT. Complete variable domain (other parts from reference TRBV29-1 and TRBJ1-1): SAVISQKPSRDICQRGTSLTIQCQVDSQVTMMFWYRQQPGQSLTLIATANQGSEATYESGFVIDKFPISRPNLTFSTLTVSNMSPEDSSIYLCSVEHFGVGNTEAFFGQGTRLTVV.

Here the CDR3 DNA reads TGCAGTGCTAGAGTCCCAGGGGGGGTGAACACTGAAGCTTTCTTT. Translated: CSARVPGGVNTEAFF. The genes are TRBV20-1 and TRBJ1-1; 7 bases map to TRBD1. Germline values: CDR1 DFQATT, CDR2 SNEGSKA (reference sequence). V lost 1 base to trimming and J lost 0 bases; unmatched junction nucleotides: 5. CDR3 size: 15 residues.

This clonotype was detected once. CDR3 nucleotide sequence: TGTGCCAGCAGCTTAGCGCCGAGCGGAAGTTCAGATACGCAGTATTTT. It is translated as CASSLAPSGSSDTQYF. The chain links TRBV7-2 to TRBJ2-3; weak D call: TRBD2 (5 bases). The V gene lost 0 bases and the J gene lost 4 bases, with 14 bases spanning the gap. CDR1 is SGHTA and CDR2 is FQGNSA in the germline V gene. The CDR3 length is 16 residues.

The chain uses TRBV6-6 and TRBJ2-6; possible D gene TRBD1, 6 bases. Germline CDR1 and CDR2: MNHNY and SVGAGI (reference sequence). The CDR3 is 14 amino acids. The V and J ends lost 8 bases and 2 bases respectively, with 10 bases between them. The CDR3 sequence is CASWRTAGANVLTF. Written as DNA, the CDR3 is TGTGCCAGCTGGAGGACAGCTGGGGCCAACGTCCTGACTTTC.

This clonotype was seen more than once but under ten times. The rearrangement uses TRBV29-1 and TRBJ2-6, with D perhaps matching TRBD1 (5 bases). The CDR3 consists of 16 residues. The V and J ends lost 4 bases and 0 bases respectively, with 13 bases between them. The V gene's germline CDR1 is SQVTM and CDR2 ANQGSEA. CDR3 in amino acids: CSVGFDSISGANVLTF. In DNA form, the CDR3 reads TGCAGCGTTGGATTCGACAGCATCTCTGGGGCCAACGTCCTGACTTTC. Looking up the rest from reference TRBV29-1 and TRBJ2-6 gives the full variable domain: SAVISQKPSRDICQRGTSLTIQCQVDSQVTMMFWYRQQPGQSLTLIATANQGSEATYESGFVIDKFPISRPNLTFSTLTVSNMSPEDSSIYLCSVGFDSISGANVLTFGAGSRLTVL.

This clonotype was observed a single time. The rearrangement joins TRBV20-1 to TRBJ2-3; D is unresolved. The ends were cut back, 0 bases at V and 2 bases at J, with 12 bases in the middle. Per germline, CDR1 DFQATT and CDR2 SNEGSKA (reference sequence). The CDR3 has 15 amino acids. This CDR3 reads CSARDMGSVTDTQYF. CDR3 sequence (DNA): TGCAGTGCTAGAGATATGGGCTCCGTCACAGATACGCAGTATTTT.

V and J are TRBV29-1 and TRBJ2-7; 8 nucleotides align to TRBD1. With V trimmed by 7 bases and J by 2 bases, 7 bases remained unmatched. CDR1 SQVTM and CDR2 ANQGSEA come from the germline V gene. This CDR3 has 13 amino acids. In nucleotides, the CDR3 is TGCAGCGCCCGGACAGGGTTCCCCTACGAGCAGTACTTC. This sequence encodes CSARTGFPYEQYF.

This clonotype has more than one count but fewer than ten. J is TRBJ2-6 and V is TRBV20-1; a possible D gene is TRBD1 (5 bases). The germline CDR1 and CDR2 sequences are DFQATT and SNEGSKA (reference sequence). V lost 4 bases and J lost 2, with 15 bases in between. This CDR3 has 16 amino acids. CDR3 region: CSAIQARIAGANVLTF. The CDR3 coding sequence is TGCAGTGCTATACAGGCACGTATCGCTGGGGCCAACGTCCTGACTTTC.

CDR3 in DNA: TGTGCCATCAGTGAGTCGACCTACAATGAGCAGTTCTTC. This encodes CAISESTYNEQFF. V and J are TRBV10-3 and TRBJ2-1; no clear D. This CDR3 spans 13 amino acids. V dropped 0 bases and J dropped 2 bases, with 2 bases sitting between them. In germline, CDR1 is ENHRY, CDR2 SYGVKD.

V gene TRBV4-3 combines with J gene TRBJ1-4, with 9 bases identical to TRBD1. CDR3 length: 14 amino acids. Germline CDR1 is LGHNA and CDR2 is YSLEER. J was trimmed by 6 bases and V by 3 bases; bases with no gene match: 2. This CDR3 is CASSQGQGDEKLFF. The CDR3 DNA sequence: TGCGCCAGCAGCCAGGGACAGGGAGATGAAAAACTGTTTTTT.

This clonotype turned up a few times. The V call is TRBV7-9, the J call TRBJ1-4; 7 nucleotides line up with TRBD1. Per the germline V gene, CDR1 is SEHNR and CDR2 is FQNEAQ (reference sequence). The length of the CDR3 is 17 residues. J gave up 7 bases and V 3 bases, and 14 bases lay outside the gene matches. The DNA of the CDR3 is TGTGCCAGCAGCTTCCTGATGACAACAGGGGCCCCTGAAAAACTGTTTTTT. Amino acids: CASSFLMTTGAPEKLFF.

This chain's CDR3 is CASSTLREIPETQYF. The DNA of the CDR3 is TGTGCCAGCAGCACTCTCAGGGAAATCCCGGAGACCCAGTACTTC. The chain carries TRBV7-9 and TRBJ2-5; TRBD1 might be the D (5 bases). There are 15 residues in the CDR3. V shed 5 bases and J shed 5 bases, with 18 bases lying between them. From germline, CDR1 is SEHNR and CDR2 FQNEAQ (reference sequence).